This TCR beta chain is drawn from a study of OX40 agonist ivuxolimab in advanced cancers. Points from the study as a whole: Relative to CD4+, CD8+ T cells held more expanded clones on average.

Worth noting for this clone: Its antigen is not identified.

Using immunoSEQ multiplex PCR, the repertoire was profiled, and TCRdb retains in-frame clones only, with some absent. This sample has some 70,000 clones, with about 92% found just once. The TCR sequence derives from an adult with an advanced solid tumor such as melanoma, head and neck, liver or kidney cancer. The sequenced sample was CD4+ or CD8+ T cells sorted from blood, obtained in a trial of the OX40 agonist ivuxolimab.

The CDR3 sequence: CASSKEMTGCYNEQFF. The CDR3, as DNA: TGTGCCAGCAGCAAAGAGATGACAGGGTGCTACAATGAGCAGTTCTTC. This chain joins TRBV21-1 and TRBJ2-1; the DNA was not used to check the table's D call, TRBD1. TRBV21-1 is noted as a pseudogene. The CDR3 is made up of 16 amino acids.